A single sample gave rise to the 4 T cell receptor beta chains below, sequenced in a study of blood T cell repertoires in COVID-19. Repertoires were generated with immunoSEQ multiplex PCR, while TCRdb's copy carries only in-frame clones and drops some. The sample carries about 160,000 clones, roughly 93% recorded once. Sequencing was performed on peripheral blood. The receptors were sampled from a man younger than 30 with acute or convalescent COVID-19.

The chain combines TRBV28 with TRBJ2-7, with a possible D match to TRBD2 (6 bases). The V end lost 6 bases, the J end lost 2 bases, and 14 bases lay between the germline ends. Germline-derived CDR1 and CDR2 are MDHEN and SYDVKM. The length of the CDR3 is 14 residues. The CDR3 region has the DNA TGTGCCAGCAGCTCGGAGGGACCAGCCTACGAGCAGTACTTC. This gives the protein CASSSEGPAYEQYF. The full variable domain, with the rest looked up from reference TRBV28 and TRBJ2-7, is DVKVTQSSRYLVKRTGEKVFLECVQDMDHENMFWYRQDPGLGLRLIYFSYDVKMKEKGDIPEGYSVSREKKERFSLILESASTNQTSMYLCASSSEGPAYEQYFGPGTRLTVT.

The chain employs TRBV18 and TRBJ1-2; 7 bases are shared with TRBD1. Germline CDR1 reads KGHSH; CDR2 reads LQKENI. The CDR3 totals 16 residues. The V gene end was trimmed by 3 bases and the J gene end by 4 bases; junction bases not matched to a gene: 11. As DNA, the CDR3 is TGTGCCAGCTCACCGTCTCCGGGACAGCCAATCTATGGCTACACCTTC. Protein: CASSPSPGQPIYGYTF.

J is TRBJ2-7 and V is TRBV18; 8 nucleotides match TRBD1. CDR1 KGHSH and CDR2 LQKENI come from the germline V gene. The CDR3 sequence is 13 residues long. Unmatched junction bases numbered 7, after V lost 6 bases and J lost 6 bases. CDR3 DNA: TGTGCCAGCTCCCCAATGACAGGGGCCGAGCAGTACTTC. Translated: CASSPMTGAEQYF.

The rearrangement joins TRBV7-6 to TRBJ1-4; D is perhaps TRBD1 (6 bases). V lost 5 bases to trimming and J lost 8 bases, with 15 bases between them. This CDR3 comprises 14 residues. Germline V gene sequence: CDR1 SGHVS, CDR2 FNYEAQ. DNA of the CDR3: TGTGCCAGCAGCCCGGGGGGGGGCTGGGAAAAACTGTTTTTT. As protein: CASSPGGGWEKLFF.